This entry is about one T cell receptor beta chain. The antigen it recognizes is unknown. No base-level quality is on record; no much larger clone is a single base apart. Sequencing relied on an Illumina NovaSeq 6000. TCRalpha and TCRbeta cDNA libraries were built by 5'RACE with constant-segment primers, adding sample barcodes and unique molecular identifiers. RNA was extracted from every sample with Trizol reagent. Libraries were amplified in two PCR steps, with a second sample barcode and Illumina TruSeq adapters added in the second step. Libraries were sequenced on an Illumina NovaSeq with 2 x 150 bp paired-end reads. The original methods were these. Reads were demultiplexed and collapsed into UMI-guided consensus sequences with migec v1.2.7. Using mixcr v2.1.11, the UMI consensuses were aligned to TRA and TRB V and J templates and assembled into clonotypes. A clonotype was counted as expanded or contracted only when both edgeR and NoisET called the clonotype significant, with the noise models trained on biological replicates. For edgeR calls, a false discovery rate-adjusted p below 0.01 and a log2 fold-change threshold of 1 were applied. PCA with hierarchical clustering of max-normalized trajectories of the 1000 most abundant clonotypes was used as exploratory dynamics analysis. The CD4 or CD8 phenotype of responding clones was assigned using the separately sequenced CD4+ and CD8+ repertoires. Using fastp trimming at Q25 and MiXCR clonotype assembly, TCRdb reanalyzed the public sequencing data and kept in-frame beta chains. Rows with one shared CDR3 protein collapse into an entry with the most common genes and DNA. TCRdb, rather than the study authors, made the V and J calls. The sample table contains 450,000 to 700,000 distinct CDR3 sequences; only one count was recorded for under 20% of them. The top ten clones comprise more than 10% of the sample.

Ficoll-Paque density gradient centrifugation was used to isolate PBMCs. The data were obtained in a study of T-cell memory formation after mild COVID-19 (TCRdb year 2021). Regarding the research as a whole: TCR sequence clusters from the two donors were largely donor specific. Two young, previously healthy adult volunteers made up the cohort, one male and one female. In a couple of donors, T-cell clones that expanded and contracted after mild COVID-19 were tracked by sequencing TCRalpha and TCRbeta repertoires over time. Findings and caveats that apply to the study as a whole: Only two mild cases were covered in the study, and larger cohorts including severe cases with pre-infection samples were considered necessary. Whether the second-wave clones peaking on day 37 were SARS-CoV-2 specific was not confirmed. Contracting CD4+ clones were found mainly in CM and EM memory subsets, while CD8+ clones were enriched in EMRA. Clones that contracted from day 15 to 85 showed balanced CD4/CD8 phenotypes, whereas a second wave of clones that expanded from day 15 to 37 leaned towards CD4+. Some responding clones were detected in pre-infection memory, which suggested that pre-existing cross-reactive memory T cells had joined the SARS-CoV-2 response.

From cysteine to phenylalanine, the CDR3 is 16 amino acids long. Solely the CDR3 DNA is kept, with 48 bases framed from the first base. Sequences LGHDT (CDR1) and YNNKEL (CDR2) are obtained from the germline V gene (reference sequence). V is clipped by 3 bases and J by 0 bases, and the sequence between their germline boundaries is 14 bases long. Sequenced input: PBMCs or a T cell subset sorted from them (not recorded which). The receptor was derived from an adult woman who had mild COVID-19 (a few samples of this study predate the infection). The sample titles of this study are shuffled in the database, so cell type and time point are left out; the donor was told from shared clones. The sequence is built from TRBV3-1 and TRBJ1-1; no D gene is confidently identified. The CDR3 region reads CASSQSLGSLNTEAFF. The DNA sequence is as follows: TGTGCCAGCAGCCAGAGTCTTGGGTCTCTGAACACTGAAGCTTTCTTT.